This TCR beta chain appears in the sequencing data of a study of Ad26.COV2.S vaccination and SARS-CoV-2 variants. The assay was immunoSEQ multiplex PCR, and TCRdb's table has in-frame clones only and misses some. The sample has about 350,000 clones, around 88% seen once. This sample's treatment: roughly 18 received Ad26.COV2.S at low or high dose, single or two shots; about 5 received placebo; per-sample allocation not given. The investigators took samples on day 63 after the first vaccine or placebo injection. At a Boston site, the person donating was an adult of 18-55 years. CDR3 length equals 14 residues. Deletions cut 5 bases from V and 6 bases from J, with 11 bases between. Germline CDR1 is MNHEY and CDR2 is SVGAGI.

Material: peripheral blood, obtained in a trial of Ad26.COV2.S vaccine versus placebo. The sequence came from a person aged 18 to 65 who received the Ad26.COV2.S COVID-19 vaccine or a placebo. The rearrangement joins TRBV6-5 to TRBJ1-6, with D maybe TRBD1 (5 bases). The CDR3 DNA reads TGTGCCAGCAGTAAACTTAGGGGTAATTCACCCCTCCACTTT. This codes for CASSKLRGNSPLHF.